This T cell receptor beta chain was obtained from a study of breast tumors, draining lymph nodes, adjacent tissues (TCRdb year 2016). Regarding the study in general: TCR beta repertoires were compared across tumor, adjacent nontumor tissue and axillary lymph nodes obtained from breast cancer patients. The study aimed to assess the relationships and possible T-cell exchange between tumor, surrounding tissue and draining lymph node repertoires in human breast cancer. Results the study describes overall, beyond this receptor: The conclusion that tumor T cells originate in lymph nodes was presented as consistent with a hypothesis rather than as directly demonstrated. Tumor T-cell repertoires showed less diversity than lymph node repertoires and more diversity than nontumor tissue repertoires, and tumor T-cell repertoires showed preferential V and J gene usage. The data were considered consistent with most tumor T cells being derived from the lymph node and subsequently expanding within tumor tissue. Tumor and nontumor tissue repertoires were found to be significantly more similar in luminal-like than in basal-like breast cancer.

The germline V gene (reference sequence) sets CDR1 to DFQATT and CDR2 to SNEGSKA. Spanning cysteine to phenylalanine, the CDR3 consists of 15 amino acids. The CDR3 DNA has 45 bases and is translated from base 1. Details on this clonotype: Its binding antigen is unknown. Mismatch with germline at one junction end may stem from a read error.

Sequencing was carried out with an Illumina HiSeq 2000. TCR beta chain libraries were generated through multiplex PCR amplification. High-throughput sequencing was used to analyze the amplified TCR beta chain products. TCRdb trimmed public reads at Q25 via fastp, called clones via MiXCR and kept in-frame beta chains. Records with the same CDR3 protein are collapsed into one entry carrying the most frequent genes and DNA. The sample includes about 24,000 distinct CDR3 sequences, with 68% observed a single time. The ten largest make up 23% of the sample. Adjacent samples consisted of nontumor breast tissue surrounding the tumor.

The receptor's source is a female donor with breast cancer. Some clones in this sample may be carry-over from other donors' samples. The sequencing input was tumor-adjacent breast tissue. The V and J segments used are TRBV20-1 and TRBJ1-6; 8 of the junction bases match TRBD1. This receptor carries the CDR3 CSARVPGQASSPLHF. Read as DNA, the sequence is TGTAGTGCTAGAGTACCGGGACAGGCTAGTTCACCCCTCCACTTT.